The 16 T cell receptor beta chains given below trace back to one sample, sequenced in a study of T cells in Graves' hyperthyroidism and ophthalmopathy. Amplification of TCR beta CDR3 regions was performed using RNA transcripts as template. Primed by the HTBI set, a first-round RT-PCR was run on the TCR CDR3. In TCRdb, the multiplex PCR reads were re-called with MiXCR into one record per CDR3 protein. The table shows about 410,000 distinct CDR3 sequences, with roughly 15% occurring only once. Sequencing was performed on blood. The source is a man between 18 and 35 years old with Graves' ophthalmopathy.

V and J are TRBV10-2 and TRBJ2-5; D tentatively fits TRBD1 or TRBD2 (5 bases each). Germline CDR1 WSHSY, CDR2 SAAADI. The CDR3 is 12 residues long. V was trimmed by 4 bases and J by 4 bases, leaving 7 bases between them. The CDR3 coding sequence is TGCGCCAGCAGTGCCGGGGCAGAGACCCAGTACTTC. Residues: CASSAGAETQYF.

The table lists this clonotype with many counts. This sequence joins TRBV6-1 and TRBJ1-2; D uncertain. CDR3 length: 15 residues. Trimming cost V 5 bases and J 4 bases, with 17 bases left between them. The germline V gene encodes CDR1 MNHNS and CDR2 SASEGT. The CDR3 loop is CASSYSVTDLYGYTF. CDR3 sequence (DNA): TGTGCCAGCAGTTATTCCGTGACGGACCTCTATGGCTACACCTTC.

This clonotype showed up many times. The genes are TRBV24-1 and TRBJ2-3; D remains unclear. This CDR3 has 13 amino acids. Trimming pared 5 bases from V and 7 bases from J, leaving 12 bases between. CDR1 and CDR2 (germline): KGHDR, SFDVKD. The CDR3 is CATSASLWNTQYF. CDR3 coding DNA: TGTGCCACCAGTGCCAGTTTGTGGAATACGCAGTATTTT.

J is TRBJ2-5 and V is TRBV19; 8 bases are shared with TRBD2. This CDR3 is 14 amino acids long. Germline assignment: CDR1 LNHDA and CDR2 SQIVND (reference sequence). Trimming took 2 bases from V and 3 from J; bases not matched to a gene: 2. The CDR3 nucleotides read TGTGCCAGTAGTATAAGAGCGGGGGAAGAGACCCAGTACTTC. Its translation is CASSIRAGEETQYF.

This clonotype has ten or more counts. The chain combines TRBV20-1 with TRBJ1-5, with D possibly being TRBD1 (5 bases). Germline-derived CDR1 and CDR2 are DFQATT and SNEGSKA (reference sequence). The CDR3 loop spans 13 amino acids. The ends were cut back, 4 bases at V and 5 bases at J, with 12 bases in the middle. The CDR3 DNA follows: TGCAGTGCTACCCCGGGGCTCGATCAGCCCCAGCATTTT. Protein sequence: CSATPGLDQPQHF.

This clonotype appeared a single time. This chain links TRBV27 with TRBJ1-6; no reliable D call. The CDR3 length is 13 residues. CDR1 and CDR2 (germline): MNHEY, SMNVEV (reference sequence). V lost 5 bases and J 8 bases, leaving 10 bases between the germline ends. The CDR3 DNA follows: TGTGCCAGCAGTGGGCAGTTCGATTCACCCCTCCACTTT. Protein sequence: CASSGQFDSPLHF.

This clonotype has at least ten counts. V usage is TRBV6-1 and J usage is TRBJ1-5, with unresolved D. Germline CDR1 reads MNHNS; CDR2 reads SASEGT. The CDR3 extends over 12 amino acids. V was shortened by 6 bases and J by 1 base, with 4 bases between the two germline ends. The CDR3 reads CASRPSNQPQHF. CDR3 nucleotide sequence: TGTGCCAGCAGACCCAGCAATCAGCCCCAGCATTTT.

This clonotype was seen only a few times. The V and J genes are TRBV18 and TRBJ1-4; maybe TRBD1 (5 bases). The CDR3 runs to 17 residues. From germline, CDR1 is KGHSH and CDR2 LQKENI. V was pared by 0 bases and J by 2 bases, with 13 bases between. The CDR3 DNA is TGTGCCAGCTCACCACCGCTCCACGGGGGGACTAATGAAAAACTGTTTTTT. Translation: CASSPPLHGGTNEKLFF. Full variable domain (rest looked up from reference TRBV18 and TRBJ1-4): NAGVMQNPRHLVRRRGQEARLRCSPMKGHSHVYWYRQLPEEGLKFMVYLQKENIIDESGMPKERFSAEFPKEGPSILRIQQVVRGDSAAYFCASSPPLHGGTNEKLFFGSGTQLSVL.

The gene calls are TRBV2 and TRBJ2-7; TRBD1 agrees at 9 bases. After removal of 7 bases from V and 4 bases from J, the junction contained 8 bases not matched to a gene. CDR3 length: 14 residues. The germline V gene encodes CDR1 SNHLY and CDR2 FYNNEI. The CDR3 is CASTGQGSGYEQYF. The CDR3 nucleotides read TGTGCCAGCACAGGACAGGGGTCGGGTTACGAGCAGTACTTC. The variable domain in full, completed from reference TRBV2 and TRBJ2-7, reads EPEVTQTPSHQVTQMGQEVILRCVPISNHLYFYWYRQILGQKVEFLVSFYNNEISEKSEIFDDQFSVERPDGSNFTLKIRSTKLEDSAMYFCASTGQGSGYEQYFGPGTRLTVT.

The V gene is TRBV5-5, the J gene TRBJ2-5; D is perhaps TRBD2 (6 bases). The CDR3 runs 15 residues. Germline V gene sequence: CDR1 SGHKS, CDR2 YYEKEE (reference sequence). Trimming took off 0 bases at V and 4 bases at J, with 13 bases between the two ends. CDR3 sequence reads: CASSLAREARETQYF. CDR3 nucleotides: TGTGCCAGCAGCTTGGCTAGGGAGGCGCGAGAGACCCAGTACTTC.

This clonotype appeared many times. This chain links TRBV24-1 with TRBJ2-7; D call uncertain. V was trimmed by 9 bases and J by 2 bases, leaving 13 bases between them. There are 13 residues in the CDR3. CDR1 is KGHDR and CDR2 is SFDVKD in the germline V gene. DNA for the CDR3: TGTGCCACCGGGTCTGGTTCCCCCTACGAGCAGTACTTC. Translation: CATGSGSPYEQYF.

A word on this clonotype: One end of the junction fails to match germline, which may point to a read error. The chain uses TRBV5-1 and TRBJ2-7; 11 bases map to TRBD1. This CDR3 spans 16 amino acids. The germline CDR1 and CDR2 sequences are SGHRS and YFSETQ. CDR3 amino acids: CTSSLQKGQGAYEQYF. CDR3 nucleotide sequence: TGCACCAGCAGCTTACAAAAGGGACAGGGGGCCTACGAGCAGTACTTC.

This clonotype was seen a few times. The CDR3 DNA is TGTGCCATCAGTGAGACATTCTACGAGCAGTACTTC. It translates to CAISETFYEQYF. This sequence joins TRBV10-3 and TRBJ2-7; D not certain. V lost 2 bases and J 3 bases, leaving 5 bases between the germline ends. CDR1 and CDR2 from the germline V gene are ENHRY and SYGVKD. The CDR3 runs 12 residues.

The CDR3 is CASTLTGYGAQFF. The CDR3 DNA sequence: TGTGCCAGCACCCTTACGGGCTACGGGGCGCAGTTCTTC. The genes are TRBV25-1 and TRBJ2-1; D might be TRBD1 or TRBD2, each matching 5 bases. This CDR3 is built from 13 residues. Trimming took 7 bases from V and 12 from J, leaving 19 bases between them. The germline CDR1 and CDR2 sequences are MGHDK and SYGVNS.

This clonotype was counted ten times or more. V and J are TRBV18 and TRBJ2-1; TRBD2 matches at 10 bases. The CDR3 runs 15 residues. Germline loops: CDR1 KGHSH, CDR2 LQKENI. V shed 3 bases and J 9 bases; nucleotides not matched to a gene: 8. The CDR3 here is CASSPPAGGPGEQFF. DNA for the CDR3: TGTGCCAGCTCACCCCCAGCGGGAGGGCCCGGTGAGCAGTTCTTC.

CDR3 amino acids: CASSIDRGNSPLHF. The CDR3, as DNA: TGTGCCAGTAGTATCGACAGAGGCAATTCACCCCTCCACTTT. The V gene is TRBV19, the J gene TRBJ1-6; weak D call: TRBD1 (5 bases). The germline V gene encodes CDR1 LNHDA and CDR2 SQIVND (reference sequence). Trimming took off 3 bases at V and 7 bases at J, with 10 bases between the two ends. The CDR3 has 14 residues.